Following are 9 T cell receptor beta chains from one sample sequenced in a study of CD8 T cells in ankylosing spondylitis. TCRdb reprocessed the 5' RACE reads with MiXCR, giving one entry per CDR3 protein. The sample lists just under 95,000 distinct CDR3 sequences; about 9% were seen once. Specimen: blood, either unsorted or a sorted T cell fraction (not recorded which). Receptors originate from a male donor with ankylosing spondylitis or in good health (not recorded which).

The chain couples TRBV5-4 to TRBJ1-3; D call uncertain. The germline V gene encodes CDR1 SGHNT and CDR2 YYREEE (reference sequence). Trimming left V 0 bases short and J 0 bases short, with 10 bases between. There are 16 residues in the CDR3. CDR3: CASSLGPSTSGNTIYF. The CDR3 nucleotides read TGTGCCAGCAGCTTGGGGCCATCCACCTCTGGAAACACCATATATTTT.

This clonotype was counted at least ten times. The J gene is TRBJ1-5, the V gene TRBV19, with D unclear. The V end was cut by 6 bases, the J end by 0 bases, with 12 bases between. CDR3 size: 15 residues. From germline, CDR1 is LNHDA and CDR2 SQIVND (reference sequence). CDR3 sequence (DNA): TGTGCCAGTAGGCAGACAAAGAATAGCAATCAGCCCCAGCATTTT. As protein: CASRQTKNSNQPQHF.

The V gene is TRBV9, the J gene TRBJ2-1; 7 bases line up with TRBD1. V lost 2 bases to trimming and J lost 1 base; unmatched junction nucleotides: 3. There are 15 residues in the CDR3. Germline V lookup: CDR1 SGDLS, CDR2 YYNGEE. CDR3 nucleotides: TGTGCCAGCAGCGTCGGGGACAGTTCCTACAATGAGCAGTTCTTC. This codes for CASSVGDSSYNEQFF.

This clonotype was found many times. The chain couples TRBV6-5 to TRBJ2-2, with 11 positions matching TRBD2. This CDR3 comprises 16 residues. The V gene's germline CDR1 is MNHEY and CDR2 SVGAGI. Trimming cost V 1 base and J 6 bases; bases outside gene matches: 4. CDR3 region: CASSYLGGLAAGELFF. CDR3 sequence (DNA): TGTGCCAGCAGTTACTTAGGGGGACTAGCGGCCGGGGAGCTGTTTTTT.

This clonotype appeared many times. The CDR3 loop reads CSARDPSGGEQYF. CDR3 nucleotide sequence: TGCAGTGCTAGAGACCCCAGCGGGGGGGAGCAGTACTTC. The chain links TRBV20-1 to TRBJ2-7; 9 bases line up with TRBD2. Germline V gene sequence: CDR1 DFQATT, CDR2 SNEGSKA (reference sequence). The CDR3 runs to 13 residues. V shed 0 bases, J shed 7 bases, and the junction held 4 bases outside the gene matches.

This clonotype was recorded many times. J is TRBJ2-3 and V is TRBV20-1, with a possible D match to TRBD1 (5 bases). The germline V gene encodes CDR1 DFQATT and CDR2 SNEGSKA (reference sequence). This CDR3 is built from 16 residues. V was shortened by 0 bases and J by 3 bases, with 16 bases between the two germline ends. As DNA, the CDR3 is TGCAGTGCTAGAGATGTCCAGGGCGGTGGGACAGATACGCAGTATTTT. This sequence encodes CSARDVQGGGTDTQYF.

This clonotype was detected many times. This rearrangement joins TRBV20-1 to TRBJ2-1; 7 bases fit TRBD1. The germline CDR1 and CDR2 sequences are DFQATT and SNEGSKA (reference sequence). V was clipped by 3 bases and J by 1 base; unmatched bases: 6. CDR3 length: 15 residues. The chain's CDR3 is CSARPPGQSYNEQFF. For the CDR3, the DNA is TGCAGTGCTAGGCCTCCGGGACAGTCCTACAATGAGCAGTTCTTC.

The chain has TRBV2 and TRBJ2-2; perhaps TRBD1 as D (5 bases). The germline V and J ends were trimmed by 6 bases and 1 base, with 6 bases remaining between them. Germline assignment: CDR1 SNHLY and CDR2 FYNNEI. The CDR3 sequence is 13 residues long. CDR3 residues: CASRGENTGELFF. Here the CDR3 DNA reads TGTGCCAGCAGAGGGGAGAACACCGGGGAGCTGTTTTTT. Together with reference TRBV2 and TRBJ2-2, the CDR3 gives the full variable domain: EPEVTQTPSHQVTQMGQEVILRCVPISNHLYFYWYRQILGQKVEFLVSFYNNEISEKSEIFDDQFSVERPDGSNFTLKIRSTKLEDSAMYFCASRGENTGELFFGEGSRLTVL.

This clonotype was counted at least ten times. The V gene is TRBV28, the J gene TRBJ2-1; tentatively, D is TRBD2 (5 bases). Germline loops: CDR1 MDHEN, CDR2 SYDVKM. The CDR3 is 16 residues long. Trimming removed 8 bases from V and 4 bases from J, with 21 bases in between. The CDR3 spells CASAGSGQVIYNEQFF. CDR3 nucleotides: TGTGCCAGCGCGGGCTCGGGCCAGGTGATATACAATGAGCAGTTCTTC.